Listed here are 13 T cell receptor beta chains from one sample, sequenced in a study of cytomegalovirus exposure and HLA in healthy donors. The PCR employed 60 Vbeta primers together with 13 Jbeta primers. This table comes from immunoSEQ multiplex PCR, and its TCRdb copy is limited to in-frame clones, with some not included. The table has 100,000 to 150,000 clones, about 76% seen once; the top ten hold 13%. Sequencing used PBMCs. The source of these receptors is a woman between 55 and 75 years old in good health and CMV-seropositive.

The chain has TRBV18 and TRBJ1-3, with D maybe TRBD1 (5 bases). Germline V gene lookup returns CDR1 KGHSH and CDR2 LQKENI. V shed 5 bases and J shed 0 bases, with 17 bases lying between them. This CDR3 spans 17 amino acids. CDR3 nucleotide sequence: TGTGCCAGCTCATTTCAAACAGGAATAACCTCTGGAAACACCATATATTTT. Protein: CASSFQTGITSGNTIYF.

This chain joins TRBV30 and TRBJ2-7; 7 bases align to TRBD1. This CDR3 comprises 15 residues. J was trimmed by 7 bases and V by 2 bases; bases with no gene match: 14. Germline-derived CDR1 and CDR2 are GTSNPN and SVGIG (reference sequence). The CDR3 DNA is TGTGCCTGGAGTCAAACGCCCCAGGGGGTAAGGGAGCAGTACTTC. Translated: CAWSQTPQGVREQYF.

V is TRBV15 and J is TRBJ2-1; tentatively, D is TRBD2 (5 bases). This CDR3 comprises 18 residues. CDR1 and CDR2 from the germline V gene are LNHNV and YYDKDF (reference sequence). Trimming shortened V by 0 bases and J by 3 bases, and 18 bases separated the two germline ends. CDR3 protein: CATSRDWGSAINYNEQFF. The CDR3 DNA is TGTGCCACCAGCAGAGATTGGGGTAGCGCGATTAACTACAATGAGCAGTTCTTC.

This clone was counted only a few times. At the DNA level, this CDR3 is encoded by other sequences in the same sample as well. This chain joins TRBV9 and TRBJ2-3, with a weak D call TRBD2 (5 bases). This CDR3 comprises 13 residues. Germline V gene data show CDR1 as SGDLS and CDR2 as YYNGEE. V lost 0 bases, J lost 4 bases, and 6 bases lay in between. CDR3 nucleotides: TGTGCCAGCAGCGTAGCTAGCCCAGATACGCAGTATTTT. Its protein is CASSVASPDTQYF.

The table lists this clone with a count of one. CDR3 loop: CASSIQGTDTQYF. CDR3 DNA: TGTGCCAGCAGTATACAGGGTACAGATACGCAGTATTTT. The chain uses TRBV27 and TRBJ2-3; TRBD1 might be the D (6 bases). Germline V gene sequence: CDR1 MNHEY, CDR2 SMNVEV (reference sequence). There are 13 residues in the CDR3. Trimming pared 5 bases from V and 3 bases from J, leaving 9 bases between.

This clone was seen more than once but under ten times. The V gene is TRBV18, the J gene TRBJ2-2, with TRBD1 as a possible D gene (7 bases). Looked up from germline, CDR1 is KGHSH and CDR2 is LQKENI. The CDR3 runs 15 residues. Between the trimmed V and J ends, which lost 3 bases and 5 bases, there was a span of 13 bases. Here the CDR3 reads CASSPGTAGTGELFF. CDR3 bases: TGTGCCAGCTCACCCGGGACAGCGGGTACCGGGGAGCTGTTTTTT.

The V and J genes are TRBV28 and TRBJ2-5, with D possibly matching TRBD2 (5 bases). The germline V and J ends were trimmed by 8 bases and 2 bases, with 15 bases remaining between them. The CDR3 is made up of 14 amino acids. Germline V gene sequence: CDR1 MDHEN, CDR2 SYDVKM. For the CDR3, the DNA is TGTGCCAGCGTCGATCCGAGGGCTCAAGAGACCCAGTACTTC. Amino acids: CASVDPRAQETQYF. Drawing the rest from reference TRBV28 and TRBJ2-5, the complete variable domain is DVKVTQSSRYLVKRTGEKVFLECVQDMDHENMFWYRQDPGLGLRLIYFSYDVKMKEKGDIPEGYSVSREKKERFSLILESASTNQTSMYLCASVDPRAQETQYFGPGTRLLVL.

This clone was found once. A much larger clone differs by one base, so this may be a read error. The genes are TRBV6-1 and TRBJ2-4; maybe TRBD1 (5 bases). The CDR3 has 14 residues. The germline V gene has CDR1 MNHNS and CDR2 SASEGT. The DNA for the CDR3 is TGTGCCAGCAGCCTCGACAGTGCCAAAAACAGTCAGTACTTC. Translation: CASSLDSAKNSQYF.

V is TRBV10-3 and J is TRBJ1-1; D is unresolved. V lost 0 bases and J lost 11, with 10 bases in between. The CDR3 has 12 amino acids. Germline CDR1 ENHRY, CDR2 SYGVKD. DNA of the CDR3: TGTGCCATCAGTGAGTCGCGAGTTGAGGCTTTCTTT. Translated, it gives CAISESRVEAFF.

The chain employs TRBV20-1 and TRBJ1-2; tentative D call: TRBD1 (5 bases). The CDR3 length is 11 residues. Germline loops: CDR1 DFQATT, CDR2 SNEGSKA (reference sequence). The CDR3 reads CRGGVNYGYTF. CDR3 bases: TGCAGGGGAGGGGTCAACTATGGCTACACCTTC.

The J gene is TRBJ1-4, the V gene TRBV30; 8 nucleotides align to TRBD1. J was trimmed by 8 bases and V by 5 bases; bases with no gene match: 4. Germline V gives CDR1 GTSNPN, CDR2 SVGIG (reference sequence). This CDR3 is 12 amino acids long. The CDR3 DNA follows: TGTGCCTGGGGACAGGGTTGGGAAAAACTGTTTTTT. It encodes CAWGQGWEKLFF.

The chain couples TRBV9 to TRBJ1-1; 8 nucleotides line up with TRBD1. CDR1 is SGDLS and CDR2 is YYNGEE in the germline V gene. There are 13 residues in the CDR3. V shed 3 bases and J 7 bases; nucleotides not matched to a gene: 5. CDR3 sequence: CASSAGGLNEAFF. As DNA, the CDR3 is TGTGCCAGCAGCGCAGGGGGCTTGAATGAAGCTTTCTTT.

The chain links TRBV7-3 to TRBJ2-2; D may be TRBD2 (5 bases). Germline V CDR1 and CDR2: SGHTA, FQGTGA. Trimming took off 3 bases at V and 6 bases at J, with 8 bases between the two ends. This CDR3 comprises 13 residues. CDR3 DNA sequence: TGTGCCAGCAGCTTTTTGGAGGCCGGGGAGCTGTTTTTT. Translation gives CASSFLEAGELFF.